This entry lists 23 T cell receptor beta chains sequenced from one sample in a study of patients and donors after allogeneic stem cell transplantation. MiXCR, applied by TCRdb to the RT-PCR reads, yields one record per CDR3 protein. The data show about 34,000 distinct CDR3 sequences, 37% seen once. Sequencing input: blood, either unsorted or a sorted T cell fraction (not recorded which). Receptors originate from a human donor who was either an allogeneic HSCT recipient or a stem cell or donor lymphocyte infusion donor (not recorded which). It is not recorded whose cells these are; they may come from a transplant donor.

This clonotype was seen a handful of times. The V gene is TRBV30, the J gene TRBJ1-3, with no clear D. The germline V gene has CDR1 GTSNPN and CDR2 SVGIG (reference sequence). The CDR3 spans 14 residues. The V end was cut by 0 bases, the J end by 2 bases, with 8 bases between. The CDR3 nucleotides are TGTGCCTGGAGTGTAAGGAGAACTGGAAACACCATATATTTT. Translating it yields CAWSVRRTGNTIYF.

This clonotype showed up just a few times. This CDR3 reads CSANEGSSYEQYF. The CDR3 DNA reads as TGCAGTGCTAACGAAGGGTCTAGCTACGAGCAGTACTTC. The chain couples TRBV20-1 to TRBJ2-7, with no clear D. Per germline, CDR1 DFQATT and CDR2 SNEGSKA (reference sequence). The CDR3 has 13 residues. Deletions cut 4 bases from V and 3 bases from J, with 13 bases between.

The table lists this clonotype with a few counts. This chain links TRBV4-2 with TRBJ2-3; 10 bases are shared with TRBD2. The CDR3 loop spans 17 amino acids. CDR1 and CDR2 (germline): LGHNA, YNFKEQ. V gave up 0 bases and J gave up 6 bases; unmatched junction bases: 9. CDR3 amino acids: CASSQETQREGPDTQYF. DNA of the CDR3: TGTGCCAGCAGCCAAGAAACCCAGCGGGAGGGCCCTGATACGCAGTATTTT.

The rearrangement links TRBV10-3 to TRBJ2-3, with 9 bases matching TRBD2. V was pared by 6 bases and J by 0 bases, with 4 bases of the junction left unmatched. The CDR3 loop spans 15 amino acids. Germline assignment: CDR1 ENHRY and CDR2 SYGVKD. CDR3 in amino acids: CAISSTSGSTDTQYF. CDR3 coding DNA: TGTGCCATCAGCTCCACTAGCGGGAGCACAGATACGCAGTATTTT.

This chain links TRBV7-3 with TRBJ2-7; possibly TRBD2 for D (6 bases). V was cut by 1 base and J by 1 base, with 11 bases left in between. The CDR3 has 15 residues. CDR1 and CDR2 (germline): SGHTA, FQGTGA. CDR3 sequence: CASSLRAGQSYEQYF. In DNA, the CDR3 is TGTGCCAGCAGCTTAAGAGCGGGCCAGTCCTACGAGCAGTACTTC.

The chain employs TRBV20-1 and TRBJ2-3; D not certain. V lost 1 base and J 4 bases, leaving 6 bases between the germline ends. Germline CDR1 reads DFQATT; CDR2 reads SNEGSKA (reference sequence). The CDR3 loop spans 12 amino acids. The CDR3 spells CSARGLADTQYF. The DNA for the CDR3 is TGCAGTGCTAGAGGTTTGGCAGATACGCAGTATTTT.

The chain uses TRBV7-8 and TRBJ2-1; D might be TRBD1 (5 bases). Germline CDR1 is SGHVS and CDR2 is FQNEAQ. Trimming shortened V by 2 bases and J by 5 bases, and 7 bases separated the two germline ends. The CDR3 length is 13 residues. CDR3 region: CASSLIQDNEQFF. CDR3 DNA sequence: TGTGCCAGCAGCTTAATACAGGACAATGAGCAGTTCTTC.

This chain's CDR3 is CASSEGGHPEAFF. The CDR3 DNA is TGTGCCAGCAGTGAAGGAGGACACCCGGAAGCTTTCTTT. V usage is TRBV25-1 and J usage is TRBJ1-1, with D possibly being TRBD1 (5 bases). This CDR3 has 13 residues. Between the trimmed V and J ends, which lost 2 bases and 8 bases, there was a span of 12 bases. CDR1 and CDR2 from the germline V gene are MGHDK and SYGVNS.

The sample holds a few counts of this clonotype. The rearrangement links TRBV7-9 to TRBJ2-2; 14 bases are a match to TRBD2. Germline CDR1 is SEHNR and CDR2 is FQNEAQ (reference sequence). Trimming at V came to 0 bases and at J to 9 bases, leaving 3 bases not matched to a gene. This CDR3 contains 16 residues. CDR3 nucleotide sequence: TGTGCCAGCAGCTTAGCGGGACTAGCGGGAGTCCGGGAGCTGTTTTTT. This sequence encodes CASSLAGLAGVRELFF.

This clonotype was seen only a few times. This chain joins TRBV18 and TRBJ2-1; D assignment may be TRBD1 or TRBD2 (5 bases each). The CDR3 runs to 13 residues. Germline CDR1 KGHSH, CDR2 LQKENI. The V end was cut by 5 bases, the J end by 8 bases, with 13 bases between. The DNA of the CDR3 is TGTGCCAGCTCATCCGGGGCAGGCGATGAGCAGTTCTTC. Residues: CASSSGAGDEQFF. Full variable domain (outside the CDR3, taken from reference TRBV18 and TRBJ2-1): NAGVMQNPRHLVRRRGQEARLRCSPMKGHSHVYWYRQLPEEGLKFMVYLQKENIIDESGMPKERFSAEFPKEGPSILRIQQVVRGDSAAYFCASSSGAGDEQFFGPGTRLTVL.

The chain carries TRBV3-1 and TRBJ2-1; 10 bases align to TRBD2. The CDR3 runs 17 residues. Germline V gene lookup returns CDR1 LGHDT and CDR2 YNNKEL (reference sequence). The trim removed 3 bases at V and 5 bases at J, leaving 10 bases unmatched. CDR3 sequence reads: CASSHPDSGGADNEQFF. In nucleotides, the CDR3 is TGTGCCAGCAGCCACCCGGACAGCGGGGGGGCCGACAATGAGCAGTTCTTC.

The J gene is TRBJ2-3, the V gene TRBV20-1, with 12 bases lining up with TRBD2. V was pared by 4 bases and J by 0 bases, with 5 bases of the junction left unmatched. The CDR3 runs 16 residues. The germline gives CDR1 DFQATT, CDR2 SNEGSKA (reference sequence). The CDR3 here is CSAIETSGGSTDTQYF. The CDR3 DNA is TGCAGTGCTATAGAGACTAGCGGGGGAAGCACAGATACGCAGTATTTT.

V usage is TRBV12-3 or TRBV12-4 and J usage is TRBJ2-1, with 7 bases identical to TRBD2. CDR3 length: 15 residues. Trimming removed 6 bases from V and 2 bases from J; junction bases left unmatched: 7. This CDR3 reads CASSSSGKPYNEQFF. The DNA of the CDR3 is TGTGCCAGCAGCTCTAGCGGAAAACCCTACAATGAGCAGTTCTTC.

The rearrangement uses TRBV7-2 and TRBJ2-2; possible D gene TRBD1, 6 bases. Trimming removed 3 bases from V and 4 bases from J, with 15 bases in between. The CDR3 is 16 residues long. Germline loops: CDR1 SGHTA, CDR2 FQGNSA. In nucleotides, the CDR3 is TGTGCCAGCAGCTTTTCACCGGGACACAGCACCGGGGAGCTGTTTTTT. It encodes CASSFSPGHSTGELFF.

This clonotype was detected a few times. The J gene is TRBJ1-4, the V gene TRBV7-9; TRBD1 matches 7 bases. The CDR3 runs 17 residues. CDR1 is SEHNR, CDR2 FQNEAQ, per germline (reference sequence). V shed 3 bases and J 6 bases; nucleotides not matched to a gene: 13. The CDR3 loop reads CASSFPSRGQGDEKLFF. In DNA form, the CDR3 reads TGTGCCAGCAGCTTTCCCAGTCGAGGGCAGGGGGATGAAAAACTGTTTTTT.

This clonotype was seen only once. V is TRBV5-8 and J is TRBJ2-3, with a weak D call TRBD1 (6 bases). The CDR3 sequence is 16 residues long. CDR1 and CDR2 (germline): SGHTS, YDEGEE. V was pared by 1 base and J by 1 base, with 13 bases between. CDR3 sequence (DNA): TGTGCCAGCAGCTTGTACGTGGCAGGGGGCACAGATACGCAGTATTTT. This sequence encodes CASSLYVAGGTDTQYF.

The DNA of the CDR3 is TGTGCCAGCAGTAGACAGGGGTTCTACGAGCAGTACTTC. It specifies CASSRQGFYEQYF. The chain is built from TRBV6-2 or TRBV6-3 and TRBJ2-7, with 8 bases matching TRBD1. CDR3 size: 13 residues. Germline V gene lookup returns CDR1 MNHEY and CDR2 SVGEGT. V was pared by 5 bases and J by 3 bases, with 3 bases of the junction left unmatched.

CDR3 DNA sequence: TGTGCCAGCAGTGCGGACACCAACACTGAAGCTTTCTTT. As protein: CASSADTNTEAFF. The V and J genes are TRBV2 and TRBJ1-1; D possibly corresponds to TRBD1 (5 bases). CDR1 and CDR2 from the germline V gene are SNHLY and FYNNEI. The CDR3 covers 13 residues. V lost 4 bases to trimming and J lost 2 bases, with 8 bases between them.

The chain uses TRBV9 and TRBJ2-3; 12 bases map to TRBD2. With V trimmed by 2 bases and J by 2 bases, 3 bases remained unmatched. The CDR3 consists of 16 residues. Germline CDR1 SGDLS, CDR2 YYNGEE. CDR3 nucleotide sequence: TGTGCCAGCAGCGTTGGACTAGCGGGACCCACAGATACGCAGTATTTT. It codes for CASSVGLAGPTDTQYF.

The V call is TRBV6-6, the J call TRBJ1-5; 7 bases agree with TRBD1. CDR1 is MNHNY, CDR2 SVGAGI, per germline (reference sequence). V shed 6 bases and J 3 bases; nucleotides not matched to a gene: 8. This CDR3 spans 15 amino acids. This chain's CDR3 is CASRRDRAHNQPQHF. The CDR3 DNA follows: TGTGCCAGCAGACGCGACAGGGCCCACAATCAGCCCCAGCATTTT.

A few counts support this clonotype. The rearrangement joins TRBV24-1 to TRBJ1-2, with 9 bases fitting TRBD1. The CDR3 is made up of 13 amino acids. The junction had 0 bases not matched to a gene; V was cut back by 5 bases and J by 3 bases. Germline lookup yields CDR1 KGHDR and CDR2 SFDVKD. The CDR3 reads CATSGDRDYGYTF. CDR3 sequence (DNA): TGTGCCACCAGTGGGGACAGGGACTATGGCTACACCTTC.

This clonotype was seen only a few times. V and J are TRBV5-5 and TRBJ1-1, with a tentative D call TRBD1 (6 bases). Germline lookup yields CDR1 SGHKS and CDR2 YYEKEE (reference sequence). Between the trimmed V and J ends, which lost 0 bases and 7 bases, there was a span of 10 bases. This CDR3 contains 13 residues. This CDR3 is CASSLEGGDEAFF. CDR3 nucleotides: TGTGCCAGCAGCTTGGAGGGGGGCGATGAAGCTTTCTTT.

The chain carries TRBV7-9 and TRBJ2-7; D unclear. CDR1 and CDR2 (germline): SEHNR, FQNEAQ (reference sequence). The CDR3 length is 12 residues. Trimming stripped 2 bases from V and 3 bases from J, with 5 bases between. This CDR3 reads CASSLNRYEQYF. The CDR3 nucleotides read TGTGCCAGCAGCTTAAATCGCTACGAGCAGTACTTC.